Listed below are T cell receptor beta chains from one sample, sequenced in a study of blood T cells in healthy people across ages. TCRdb processed the 5' RACE reads anew with MiXCR; each CDR3 protein has one entry. This sample has roughly 1.5 million distinct CDR3 sequences, with approximately 43% found just once. The material sequenced was blood. The receptors stem from a woman between 18 and 30 years old in good health. CDR3s include the opening cysteine and the closing phenylalanine or tryptophan. D genes are given only for firm matches. The size entry is marked missing in some rows and otherwise reads once, few, many or a size class.

j_call	d_call	clone_size	v_call	cdr3_aa	cdr3_nt
TRBJ1-2	.	few	TRBV29-1	CSVEDRSGAYGYTF	TGCAGCGTTGAAGATCGGTCAGGGGCGTATGGCTACACCTTC
TRBJ2-1	.	.	TRBV20-1	CSARGASARSYNEQFF	TGCAGTGCTAGAGGGGCTAGCGCTCGTTCCTACAATGAGCAGTTCTTC
TRBJ1-1	.	few	TRBV6-1	CASRSRLRDNEYMNTEAFF	TGTGCCAGCAGGTCCCGACTCCGGGACAACGAGTACATGAACACTGAAGCTTTCTTT
TRBJ2-7	TRBD1	many	TRBV20-1	CSARGTGDYEQYF	TGCAGTGCTCGCGGGACAGGGGACTACGAGCAGTACTTC
TRBJ1-4	.	.	TRBV5-1	CASSLSTRGEKLFF	TGCGCCAGCAGCTTGTCTACGAGAGGGGAAAAACTGTTTTTT
TRBJ1-5	TRBD1	few	TRBV10-3	CAIRGQGQDQPQHF	TGTGCCATCAGGGGACAGGGTCAAGATCAGCCCCAGCATTTT
TRBJ2-7	TRBD2	.	TRBV7-9	CASSPRGLAAYNEQYF	TGTGCCAGCAGCCCACGGGGACTAGCGGCTTACAATGAGCAGTACTTC
TRBJ2-4	.	.	TRBV25-1	CASSEGRGRSNLGAKNIQYF	TGTGCCAGCAGCGAAGGAAGAGGGAGGAGTAACCTTGGAGCCAAAAACATTCAGTACTTC
TRBJ2-7	.	few	TRBV9	CASSPGGIGHEQYF	TGTGCCAGCAGCCCGGGGGGCATAGGGCACGAGCAGTACTTC
TRBJ2-4	.	few	TRBV5-1	CASSLGQSLYNEQYF	TGCGCCAGCAGCTTGGGTCAGTCTCTTTACAATGAGCAGTACTTC
TRBJ1-2	.	.	TRBV12-3/TRBV12-4	CASSLSPEFYGYTF	TGTGCCAGCAGTTTGTCGCCAGAGTTCTATGGCTACACCTTC
TRBJ1-5	TRBD1	.	TRBV18	CASSMTGGQQPQHF	TGTGCCAGCTCTATGACAGGGGGCCAGCAGCCCCAGCATTTT